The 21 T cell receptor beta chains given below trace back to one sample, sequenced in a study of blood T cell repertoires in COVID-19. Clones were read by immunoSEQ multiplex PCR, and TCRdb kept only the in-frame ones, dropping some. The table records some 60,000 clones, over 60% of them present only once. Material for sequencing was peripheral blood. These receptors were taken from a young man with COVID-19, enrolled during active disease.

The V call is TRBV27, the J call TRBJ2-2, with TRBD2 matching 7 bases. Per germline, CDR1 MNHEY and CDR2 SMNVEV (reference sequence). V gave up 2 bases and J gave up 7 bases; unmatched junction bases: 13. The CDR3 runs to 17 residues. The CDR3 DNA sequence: TGTGCCAGCAGTTTAGCAAAAGGGACTATCTTTGTCGGGGAGCTGTTTTTT. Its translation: CASSLAKGTIFVGELFF.

The CDR3 DNA sequence: TGCGCCAGCAGCCCCTTGGGGGGAGGGGCCCCGACGGGGCAGTACTTC. Its protein product is CASSPLGGGAPTGQYF. The gene calls are TRBV4-1 and TRBJ2-7, with 7 nucleotides matching TRBD2. The V gene's germline CDR1 is MGHRA and CDR2 YSYEKL. There are 16 residues in the CDR3. J lost 9 bases, V lost 4 bases, and 18 bases had no gene match.

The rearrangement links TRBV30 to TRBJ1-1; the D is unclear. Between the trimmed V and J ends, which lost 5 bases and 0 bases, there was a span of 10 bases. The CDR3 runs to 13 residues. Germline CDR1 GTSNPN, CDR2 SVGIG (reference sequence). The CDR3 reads CAWDRGLNTEAFF. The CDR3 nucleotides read TGTGCCTGGGATAGAGGGCTGAACACTGAAGCTTTCTTT.

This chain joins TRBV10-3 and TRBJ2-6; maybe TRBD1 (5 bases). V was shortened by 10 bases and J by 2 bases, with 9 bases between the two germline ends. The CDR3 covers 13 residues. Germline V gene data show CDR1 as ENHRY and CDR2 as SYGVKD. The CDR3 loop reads CATKGAGANVLTF. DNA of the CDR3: TGTGCCACCAAAGGGGCTGGGGCCAACGTCCTGACTTTC.

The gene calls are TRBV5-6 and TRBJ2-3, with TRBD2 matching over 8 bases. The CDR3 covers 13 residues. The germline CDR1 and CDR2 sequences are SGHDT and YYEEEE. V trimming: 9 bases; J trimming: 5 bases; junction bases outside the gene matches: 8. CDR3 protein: CATGGAEVDTQYF. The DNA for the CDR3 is TGTGCCACGGGGGGGGCCGAAGTAGATACGCAGTATTTT.

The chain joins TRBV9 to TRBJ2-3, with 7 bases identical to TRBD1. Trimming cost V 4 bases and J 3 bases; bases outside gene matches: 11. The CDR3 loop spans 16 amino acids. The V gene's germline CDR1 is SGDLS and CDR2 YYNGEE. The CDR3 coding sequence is TGTGCCAGCAGCCTAGGGGACAGAAGGATAACAGATACGCAGTATTTT. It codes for CASSLGDRRITDTQYF.

The CDR3 coding sequence is TGTGCCAGCAGTGAAGGCAGGGGAGGGAGCTATGGCTACACCTTC. Translated: CASSEGRGGSYGYTF. V is TRBV6-1 and J is TRBJ1-2; TRBD1 is a possible D gene (6 bases). This CDR3 is built from 15 residues. Trimming cost V 1 base and J 4 bases, with 13 bases left between them. Per germline, CDR1 MNHNS and CDR2 SASEGT.

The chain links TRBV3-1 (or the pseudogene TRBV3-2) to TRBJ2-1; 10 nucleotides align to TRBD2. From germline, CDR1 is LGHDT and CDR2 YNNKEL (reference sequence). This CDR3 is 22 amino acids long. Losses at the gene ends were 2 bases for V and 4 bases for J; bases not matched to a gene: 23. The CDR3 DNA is TGTGCCAGCAGCCAAATAAGATGGCTAGCGGGAGCCCCAGTCCCCCGTTACAATGAGCAGTTCTTC. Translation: CASSQIRWLAGAPVPRYNEQFF.

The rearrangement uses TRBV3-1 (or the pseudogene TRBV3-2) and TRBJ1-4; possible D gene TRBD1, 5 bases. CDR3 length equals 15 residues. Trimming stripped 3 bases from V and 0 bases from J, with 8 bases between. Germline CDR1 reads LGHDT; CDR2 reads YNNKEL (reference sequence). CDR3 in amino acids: CASSQGTATNEKLFF. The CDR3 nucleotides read TGTGCCAGCAGCCAGGGGACTGCAACTAATGAAAAACTGTTTTTT.

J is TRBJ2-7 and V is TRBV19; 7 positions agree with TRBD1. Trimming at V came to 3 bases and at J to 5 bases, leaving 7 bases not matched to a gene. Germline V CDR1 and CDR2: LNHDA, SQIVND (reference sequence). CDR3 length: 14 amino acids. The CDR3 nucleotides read TGTGCCAGTAGTATGGGACAGAACTACAACGAGCAGTACTTC. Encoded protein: CASSMGQNYNEQYF.

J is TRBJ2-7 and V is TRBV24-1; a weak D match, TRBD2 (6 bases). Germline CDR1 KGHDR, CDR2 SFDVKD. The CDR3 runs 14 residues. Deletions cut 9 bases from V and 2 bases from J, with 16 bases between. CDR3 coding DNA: TGTGCCACCGGGGCTAGCGACCAGGCCTACGAGCAGTACTTC. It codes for CATGASDQAYEQYF.

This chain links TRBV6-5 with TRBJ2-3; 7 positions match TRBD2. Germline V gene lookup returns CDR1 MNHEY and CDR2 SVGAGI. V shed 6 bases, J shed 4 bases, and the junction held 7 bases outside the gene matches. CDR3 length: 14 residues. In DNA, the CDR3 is TGTGCCAGCAGGCGTACTAGCGCCGCAGATACGCAGTATTTT. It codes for CASRRTSAADTQYF.

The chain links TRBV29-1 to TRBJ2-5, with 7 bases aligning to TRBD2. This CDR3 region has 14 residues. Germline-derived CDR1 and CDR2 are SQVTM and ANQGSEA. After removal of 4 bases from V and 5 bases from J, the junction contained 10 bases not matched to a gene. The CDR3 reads CSVGDYDLTETQYF. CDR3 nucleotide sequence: TGCAGCGTTGGGGACTACGATCTGACCGAGACCCAGTACTTC.

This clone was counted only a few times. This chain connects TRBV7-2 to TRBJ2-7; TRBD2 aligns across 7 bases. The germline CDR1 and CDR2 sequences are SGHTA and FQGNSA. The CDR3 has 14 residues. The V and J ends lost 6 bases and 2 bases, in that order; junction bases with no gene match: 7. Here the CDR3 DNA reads TGTGCCAGCAGACCCAGTGGGGGGGCCTACGAGCAGTACTTC. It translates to CASRPSGGAYEQYF.

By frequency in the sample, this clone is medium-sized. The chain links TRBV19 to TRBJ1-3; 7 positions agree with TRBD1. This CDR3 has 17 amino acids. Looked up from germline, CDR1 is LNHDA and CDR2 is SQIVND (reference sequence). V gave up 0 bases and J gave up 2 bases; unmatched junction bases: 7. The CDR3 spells CASSIDRTGAPGNTIYF. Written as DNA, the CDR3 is TGTGCCAGTAGTATAGACCGGACAGGAGCTCCTGGAAACACCATATATTTT.

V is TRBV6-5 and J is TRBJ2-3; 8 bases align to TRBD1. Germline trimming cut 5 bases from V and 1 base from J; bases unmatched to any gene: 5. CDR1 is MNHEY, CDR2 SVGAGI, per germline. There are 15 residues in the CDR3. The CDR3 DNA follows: TGTGCCAGCAGTACGGACAGGGATGGCACAGATACGCAGTATTTT. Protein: CASSTDRDGTDTQYF.

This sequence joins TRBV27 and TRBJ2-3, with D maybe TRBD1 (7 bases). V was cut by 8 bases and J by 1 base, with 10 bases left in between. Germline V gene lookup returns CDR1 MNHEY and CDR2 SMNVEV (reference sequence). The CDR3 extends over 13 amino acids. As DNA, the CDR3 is TGTGCCAGCCGGGGGACAGGCACAGATACGCAGTATTTT. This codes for CASRGTGTDTQYF.

The CDR3 is CASSLSGGGRYEQYF. CDR3 sequence (DNA): TGTGCCAGCAGTTTATCAGGGGGGGGAAGGTACGAGCAGTACTTC. This rearrangement joins TRBV27 to TRBJ2-7, with D perhaps TRBD2 (7 bases). Trimming pared 0 bases from V and 4 bases from J, leaving 13 bases between. The CDR3 contains 15 residues. CDR1 is MNHEY and CDR2 is SMNVEV in the germline V gene (reference sequence).

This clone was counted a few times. The CDR3 protein is CASSQGEGSGANVLTF. In DNA, the CDR3 is TGCGCCAGCAGCCAAGGCGAGGGCTCTGGGGCCAACGTCCTGACTTTC. The chain recombines TRBV4-3 with TRBJ2-6, with D tentatively TRBD2 (5 bases). Looked up from germline, CDR1 is LGHNA and CDR2 is YSLEER. This CDR3 spans 16 amino acids. Trimming took 1 base from V and 0 from J, leaving 7 bases between them.

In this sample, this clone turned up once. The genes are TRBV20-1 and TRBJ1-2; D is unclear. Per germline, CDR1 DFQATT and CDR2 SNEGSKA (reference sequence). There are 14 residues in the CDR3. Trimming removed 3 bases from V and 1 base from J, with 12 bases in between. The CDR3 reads CSASAALDNYGYTF. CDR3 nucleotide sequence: TGCAGTGCTAGTGCGGCACTAGATAACTATGGCTACACCTTC.

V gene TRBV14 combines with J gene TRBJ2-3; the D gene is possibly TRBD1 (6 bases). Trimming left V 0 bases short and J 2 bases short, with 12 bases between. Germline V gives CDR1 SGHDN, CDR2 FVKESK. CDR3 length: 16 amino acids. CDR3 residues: CASSQDDRFYTDTQYF. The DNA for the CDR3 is TGTGCCAGCAGCCAAGACGACAGGTTCTACACAGATACGCAGTATTTT.